The sequence of this T cell receptor (beta chain) was determined in a study of T-cell reconstitution after alpha-beta-depleted transplantation in children. As it was prepared, the TCRbeta library received unique molecular identifiers. MiXCR, applied by TCRdb to the PCR reads, yields one record per CDR3 protein. The sample has 150,000 to 200,000 distinct CDR3 sequences; about 6.4% are singletons. This clonotype occurred many times. Germline loops: CDR1 SGHVS, CDR2 FNYEAQ. V lost 0 bases to trimming and J lost 6 bases; unmatched junction nucleotides: 6. This CDR3 is built from 15 residues. The chain uses TRBV7-6 and TRBJ2-3, with 7 bases identical to TRBD2. The source was PBMCs from the stem cell graft donor, collected from the stem cell graft. The receptor's source is a human donor who donated a stem cell graft to a child with Wiskott-Aldrich syndrome. CDR3 bases: TGTGCCAGCAGCTTAGCGGGAGGGGTCCAGGATACGCAGTATTTT. As protein: CASSLAGGVQDTQYF.